This T cell receptor (beta chain) was found in a study of shared clonotypes between healthy human individuals. Per the germline V gene, CDR1 is SNHLY and CDR2 is FYNNEI. The CDR3 has 14 amino acids. V was pared by 3 bases and J by 9 bases, with 3 bases of the junction left unmatched. A deep-level run was used for the assay. Here immunoSEQ multiplex PCR was the method, and the copy in TCRdb shows in-frame clones only, minus some. The sample carries around 1.9 million clones, 90% to 95% recorded once. About this clone itself: Its antigen is still unknown.

CD45RO-negative CD8 cells positively selected for CCR7 made up the naive population, which excluded terminally differentiated effector memory CD45RA+ cells. Notes on the study in general: Unshared clonotypes carried lower generation probabilities than those common to all four donors. Sequencing depth was predicted to influence how clonotypes are shared among donors.

The rearrangement uses TRBV2 and TRBJ2-1; TRBD2 aligns across 12 bases. The receptor comes from a man aged 18 to 35 in good health. Some clones in this sample may be carry-over from other donors' samples. Sample: naive CD8+ T cells from PBMCs. CDR3 in amino acids: CASSDLAGGGEQFF. The CDR3 DNA reads TGTGCCAGCAGTGACCTAGCGGGAGGGGGTGAGCAGTTCTTC.